The sequence of this T cell receptor beta chain was determined in a study of OX40 agonist ivuxolimab in advanced cancers. The table came from immunoSEQ multiplex PCR; TCRdb's copy has only in-frame clones and leaves some out. The profile shows 75,000 to 100,000 clones, over 75% of them singletons. Germline CDR1 reads SGHRS; CDR2 reads YFSETQ. The CDR3 loop spans 12 amino acids. The trim removed 4 bases at V and 9 bases at J, leaving 6 bases unmatched. Study-level points and caveats: CD4+ and CD8+ blood T cells expanded clonally by week 6 at 0.1 to 3.0 mg/kg. Some of the lowest clonal expansion was seen in partial responders at 0.1-3.0 mg/kg.

About this clone: The antigen is not known.

The sample here was CD4+ or CD8+ T cells sorted from blood, taken in a trial of the OX40 agonist ivuxolimab. This receptor was identified in an adult with an advanced solid tumor such as melanoma, head and neck, liver or kidney cancer. This chain links TRBV5-1 with TRBJ1-2, with 7 bases aligning to TRBD1. The CDR3 protein is CASSLQGIRYTF. As DNA, the CDR3 is TGCGCCAGCAGCCTACAGGGGATCCGCTACACCTTC. Drawing the rest from reference TRBV5-1 and TRBJ1-2, the complete variable domain is KAGVTQTPRYLIKTRGQQVTLSCSPISGHRSVSWYQQTPGQGLQFLFEYFSETQRNKGNFPGRFSGRQFSNSRSEMNVSTLELGDSALYLCASSLQGIRYTFGSGTRLTVV.